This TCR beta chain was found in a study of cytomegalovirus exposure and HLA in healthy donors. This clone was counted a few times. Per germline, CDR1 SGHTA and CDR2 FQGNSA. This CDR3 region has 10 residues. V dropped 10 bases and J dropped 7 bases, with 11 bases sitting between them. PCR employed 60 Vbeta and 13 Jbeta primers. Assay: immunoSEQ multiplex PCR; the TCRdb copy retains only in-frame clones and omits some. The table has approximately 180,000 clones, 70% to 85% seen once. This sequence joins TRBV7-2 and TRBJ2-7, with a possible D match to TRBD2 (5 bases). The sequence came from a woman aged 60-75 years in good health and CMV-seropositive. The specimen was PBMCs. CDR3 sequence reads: CATRGAEQYF. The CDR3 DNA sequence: TGTGCCACCCGGGGAGCTGAGCAGTACTTC.